The sequence of this TCR beta chain was determined in a study of T cell repertoires in cytomegalovirus infection. Across the study: Public TCR beta signatures were indicative of both CMV infection and a matching HLA type.

MiXCR, applied by TCRdb to the reads, yields one record per CDR3 protein. The table lists over 120,000 distinct CDR3 sequences, approximately 30% of them singletons. There are a few counts of this clonotype. Its antigen is undetermined. This CDR3 is 15 amino acids long. Looked up from germline, CDR1 is SGHTA and CDR2 is FQGTGA. Unmatched junction bases numbered 10, after V lost 5 bases and J lost 4 bases. The clonotype originates from a human donor in good health (CMV status not recorded). Some clones in this sample may be carry-over from other donors' samples. V and J are TRBV7-3 and TRBJ1-2; 7 positions match TRBD1. The source was CD8+ T cells from cultured PBMCs, collected from culture after CMV antigen stimulation. This CDR3 is CASSQGPGGSYGYTF. CDR3 sequence (DNA): TGTGCCAGCAGCCAAGGGCCAGGGGGAAGCTATGGCTACACCTTC.